The TCR beta chain under discussion was sequenced for a study of cytomegalovirus exposure and HLA in healthy donors. Overall study context: The Caucasian-associated ancestry cluster contained 75% to 85% of the approximately 420 genotyped donors.

This clone was recorded a few times. What it binds is unknown. Study findings and constraints: Highest at DRB1 and lowest at HLA-C, TCR association rates differed among HLA loci in a later analysis. Immune exposure information comprised only CMV serostatus. Later, an analysis showed that TCR beta chains associated with HLA were more clonally expanded than others that were equally common.

The PCR contained 60 Vbeta and 13 Jbeta primers. Some clones are missing from TCRdb's copy, which holds only in-frame ones; the method was immunoSEQ multiplex PCR. Of roughly 230,000 clones listed, 85% are singletons. This CDR3 has 15 amino acids. Germline lookup yields CDR1 SGHDT and CDR2 YYEEEE. The J segment lost 5 bases and the V segment lost 2 bases, leaving 7 bases of the junction unmatched. This TCR derives from a girl between 2 and 10 years old in good health and CMV-seronegative. The sample was PBMCs. The J gene is TRBJ1-1, the V gene TRBV5-6; 9 bases align to TRBD1. Written as DNA, the CDR3 is TGTGCCAGCAGCTTCCTTGACAGGGGGTGGACTGAAGCTTTCTTT. Its translation: CASSFLDRGWTEAFF.